The clone carrying this TCR beta chain was counted ten times or more. Time point here: persistent/refractory GD, antithyroid drugs over 5 years with positive TRAb. RNA extracted from PBMCs served as the sequencing template. The data originate from a study of regulatory T cells in long-lasting Graves disease. Study overall: Over 5 years on antithyroid drugs plus positive TSH receptor antibodies marked Graves' disease as persistent.

The TCR beta library used iRepertoire HTBI primers with Arm-PCR amplification of CDR3. TCRdb re-called the multiplex PCR reads with MiXCR, one entry per CDR3 protein. The sample comprises 400,000 to 500,000 distinct CDR3 sequences, 20% to 25% of which are singletons, and about 6.6% rests with the top ten. V dropped 9 bases and J dropped 5; count of bases not matched to a gene: 10. The CDR3 loop spans 14 amino acids. Looked up from germline, CDR1 is MDHEN and CDR2 is SYDVKM. The rearrangement joins TRBV28 to TRBJ2-7, with 10 bases matching TRBD1. This receptor was obtained from a female donor with Graves disease. This specimen consisted of peripheral blood mononuclear cells (PBMCs), obtained when the disease was refractory, from a patient treated with antithyroid drugs. In DNA, the CDR3 is TGTGCCAGTCTGGGGTTGGGACAGGGGAACGAGCAGTACTTC. Its translation: CASLGLGQGNEQYF.